The TCR beta chain under discussion was sequenced for a study of control samples from healthy donors and cancer patients. V dropped 0 bases and J dropped 9 bases, with 9 bases sitting between them. Germline V lookup: CDR1 SGHDT, CDR2 YYEEEE. This CDR3 contains 12 residues. TCRdb's table, derived via immunoSEQ multiplex PCR, lists solely in-frame clones and lacks some. Altogether 6,000 to 7,000 clones are present, around three quarters being singletons, with the ten largest covering 15% to 20%. The sequenced material came from formalin-fixed, paraffin-embedded tissue. This clonotype originated in a male donor with melanoma. This rearrangement joins TRBV5-6 to TRBJ1-1; no reliable D call. The chain's CDR3 is CASSLERSKAFF. CDR3 DNA: TGTGCCAGCAGCTTGGAGAGGTCAAAAGCTTTCTTT.